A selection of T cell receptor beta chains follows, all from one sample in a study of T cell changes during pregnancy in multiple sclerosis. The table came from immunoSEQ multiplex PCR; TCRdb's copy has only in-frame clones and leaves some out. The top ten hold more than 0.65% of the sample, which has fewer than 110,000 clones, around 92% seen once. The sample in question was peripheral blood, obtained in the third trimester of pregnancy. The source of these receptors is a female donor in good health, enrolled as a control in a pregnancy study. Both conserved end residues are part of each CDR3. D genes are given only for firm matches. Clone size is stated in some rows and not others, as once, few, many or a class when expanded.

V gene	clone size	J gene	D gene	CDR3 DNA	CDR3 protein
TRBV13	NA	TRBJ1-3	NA	TGTGCCAGCAGCTTGACAGCTTTCTCTGGAAACACCATATATTTT	CASSLTAFSGNTIYF
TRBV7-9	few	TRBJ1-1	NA	TGTGCCAGCAGCTTTCTAGCGGGATTGAACACTGAAGCTTTCTTT	CASSFLAGLNTEAFF
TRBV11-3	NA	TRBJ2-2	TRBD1	TGTGCCAGCAGCACTCGCGGACAGGGGTGGGGCGGGGAGCTGTTTTTT	CASSTRGQGWGGELFF
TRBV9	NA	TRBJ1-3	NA	TGTGCCAGCAGCGTAGGAGGGTCTATGGGAAACACCATATATTTT	CASSVGGSMGNTIYF
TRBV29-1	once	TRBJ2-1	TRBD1	TGCAGCGTTGAAAGGCTGGGGACAGGGGCAAGTGGGCAGTTCTTC	CSVERLGTGASGQFF
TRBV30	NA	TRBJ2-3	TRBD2	TGTGCCTACTTTACTTCGGGGGGGCCAGATACGCAGTATTTT	CAYFTSGGPDTQYF
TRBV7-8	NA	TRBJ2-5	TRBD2	TGTGCCAGCAGCCACACCCTCACTAGCGTCCAAGAGACCCAGTACTTC	CASSHTLTSVQETQYF
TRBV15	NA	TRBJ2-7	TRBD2	TGTGCCACCAGCAGGGGGACTAGCGGGGGGGTATACGAGCAGTACTTC	CATSRGTSGGVYEQYF
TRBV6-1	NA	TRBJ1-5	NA	TGTGCCAGCAGTGAAAGCCGGAATCAGCCCCAGCATTTT	CASSESRNQPQHF
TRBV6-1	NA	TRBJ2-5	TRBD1	TGTGCCACCAGACAGGGCGGAGAGACCCAGTACTTC	CATRQGGETQYF
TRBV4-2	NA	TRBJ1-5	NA	TGTGCCAGCAGCCAAGACACTGAGTCCTATAGCAATCAGCCCCAGCATTTT	CASSQDTESYSNQPQHF
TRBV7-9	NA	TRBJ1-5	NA	TGTGCCAGCAGTTCTGGGGCATCTAATAGCAATCAGCCCCAGCATTTT	CASSSGASNSNQPQHF
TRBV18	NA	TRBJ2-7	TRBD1	TGTGCCAGCTCCCTAGGGGACAGGGGGCTCCAGGGGTTTCGGAACGAGCAGTACTTC	CASSLGDRGLQGFRNEQYF
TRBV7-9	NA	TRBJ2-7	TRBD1	TGTGCCAGCAGCTCAGGACAGGGTGCCTACGAGCAGTACTTC	CASSSGQGAYEQYF
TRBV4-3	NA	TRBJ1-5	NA	TGCGCCAGCAGCCAAGATCGTCACATTGGTCAGCCCCAGCATTTT	CASSQDRHIGQPQHF
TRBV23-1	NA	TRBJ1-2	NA	TGCGCCAGCAGTCAAACAGGGCATGGCTACACCTTC	CASSQTGHGYTF
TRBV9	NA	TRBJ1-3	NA	TGTGCCAGCAGCGTAGCACCTCTGGAGGGAAACACCATATATTTT	CASSVAPLEGNTIYF
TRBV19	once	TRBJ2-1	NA	TGTGCCAGCGGAGGAGGGTTGGGGGTGGGGCTGTACAATGAGCAGTTCTTC	CASGGGLGVGLYNEQFF
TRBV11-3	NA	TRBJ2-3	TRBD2	TGTGCCAGCAGCTCCTTAGCGGGGGGGCTCACAGATACGCAGTATTTT	CASSSLAGGLTDTQYF
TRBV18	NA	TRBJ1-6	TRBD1	TGTGCCAGCTCCCGAGGACAGGGTGTTGGGGCACTCCACTTT	CASSRGQGVGALHF
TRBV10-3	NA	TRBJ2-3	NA	TGTGCCATCAACGGAGGTCCTAGTACGGGCACAGATACGCAGTATTTT	CAINGGPSTGTDTQYF
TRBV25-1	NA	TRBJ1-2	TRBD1	TGTGCCGGCGTAGGGACAGCTAACTATGGCTACACCTTC	CAGVGTANYGYTF
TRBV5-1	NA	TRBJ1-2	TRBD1	TGCGCCAGCAGCTTTTCAGGGGGACGGGGCTACACCTTC	CASSFSGGRGYTF
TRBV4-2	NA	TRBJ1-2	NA	TGTGCCAGCAGCCAAGAAAGCGGCAGTCAAGGCTATGGCTACACCTTC	CASSQESGSQGYGYTF
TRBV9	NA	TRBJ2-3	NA	TGTGCCAGCAGTGTGGGCAACACAGATACGCAGTATTTT	CASSVGNTDTQYF
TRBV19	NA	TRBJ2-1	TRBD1	TGTGCCAGTAGTATGTTGAAGACAGGGGAAGGCAATGAGCAGTTCTTC	CASSMLKTGEGNEQFF
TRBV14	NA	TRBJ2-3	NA	TGTGCCAGCAGCACGGTGAGGTCAGATACGCAGTATTTT	CASSTVRSDTQYF
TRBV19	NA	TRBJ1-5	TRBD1	TGTGCCAGTAGTAGCAACAGGGGGCTACAGCCCCAGCATTTT	CASSSNRGLQPQHF
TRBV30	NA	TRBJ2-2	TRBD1	TGTGCCTGGAGTCAAGACAGGGGTGGCACCGGGGAGCTGTTTTTT	CAWSQDRGGTGELFF
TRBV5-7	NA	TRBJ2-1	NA	TGTGCCAGCAGCTTGGTCGGGGTCCGACTTAACAATGAGCAGTTCTTC	CASSLVGVRLNNEQFF
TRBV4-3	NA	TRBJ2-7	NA	TGCGCCAGCAGCCAAGATCCTAGGGGGAAGCAGTACTTC	CASSQDPRGKQYF
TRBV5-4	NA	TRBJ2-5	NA	TGTGTCAGCAGCTTGAGTCGGACAAACGAAGTGACCCAGTACTTC	CVSSLSRTNEVTQYF
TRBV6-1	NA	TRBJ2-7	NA	TGTGCCAGCAGTGAGCACAGGGCCTACGAGCAGTACTTC	CASSEHRAYEQYF
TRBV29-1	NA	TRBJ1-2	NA	TGCAGCGCCAACGTAGGGGCCTACTATGGCTACACCTTC	CSANVGAYYGYTF
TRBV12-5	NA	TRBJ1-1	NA	TGTGCTAGTGGTACAGGGTCCGGCACTGAAGCTTTCTTT	CASGTGSGTEAFF
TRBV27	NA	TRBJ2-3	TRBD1	TGTGCCAGCAAACCTGGGACAGCCGCCGGCACAGATACGCAGTATTTT	CASKPGTAAGTDTQYF
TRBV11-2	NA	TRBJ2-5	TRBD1	TGTGCCAGCAGCTTAGTAGGGACAGACGAGACCCAGTACTTC	CASSLVGTDETQYF
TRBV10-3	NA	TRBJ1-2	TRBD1	TGTGCCATCAGTGAGTCGAGGGACAGGGGGAACTATGGCTACACCTTC	CAISESRDRGNYGYTF
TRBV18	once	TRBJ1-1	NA	TGTGCCAGCTCACTTAACCTTCTGGACAGCATGAACACTGAAGCTTTCTTT	CASSLNLLDSMNTEAFF
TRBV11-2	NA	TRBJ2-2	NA	TGTGCCAGCAGCTCCAGCCAGGGAAACACCGGGGAGCTGTTTTTT	CASSSSQGNTGELFF
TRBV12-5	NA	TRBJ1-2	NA	TGTGCTAGTGCTGGGTGGACAGATGGCCTCTATGGCTACACCTTC	CASAGWTDGLYGYTF
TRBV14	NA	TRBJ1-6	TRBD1	TGTGCCAGCAGCCAAACAGGGGATAATTCACCCCTCCACTTT	CASSQTGDNSPLHF
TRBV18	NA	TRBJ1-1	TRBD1	TGTGCCAGCTCACAAGACAGGGGGAACACTGAAGCTTTCTTT	CASSQDRGNTEAFF
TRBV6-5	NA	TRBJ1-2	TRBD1	TGTGCCAGCAGGGAAGACAGGGGCCAAGGCTACACCTTC	CASREDRGQGYTF
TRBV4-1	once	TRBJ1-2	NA	TGCGCCAGCAGCCAAGATGGCGGGTCCCCATCCTATGGCTACACCTTC	CASSQDGGSPSYGYTF
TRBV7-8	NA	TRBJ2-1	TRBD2	TGTGCCAGCAGCCAGAGACGGCGGGGGGTCAATGAGCAGTTCTTC	CASSQRRRGVNEQFF
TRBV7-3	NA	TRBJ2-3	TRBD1	TGTGCCAGCAGCTTAGGGGGACAGGGGCCCACAGATACGCAGTATTTT	CASSLGGQGPTDTQYF
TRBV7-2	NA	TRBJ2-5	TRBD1	TGTGCCAGCAGTTGGGGGGCAGGGGGCGAAGAGACCCAGTACTTC	CASSWGAGGEETQYF
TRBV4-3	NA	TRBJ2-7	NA	TGCGCCAGCAGCCAAGAGCGGAGCCAGGGGGGCTACGAGCAGTACTTC	CASSQERSQGGYEQYF
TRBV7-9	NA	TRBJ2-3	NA	TGTGCCAGCAGCCCGCTGGTGGGAAGGGGGACAGATACGCAGTATTTT	CASSPLVGRGTDTQYF
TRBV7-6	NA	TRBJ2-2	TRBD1	TGTGCCAGCAGCCCTAATAGCGGACAGGGGAACACCGGGGAGCTGTTTTTT	CASSPNSGQGNTGELFF
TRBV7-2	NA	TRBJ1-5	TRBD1	TGTGCCAGCAGCCGCGACAGGGGGCTCAATCAGCCCCAGCATTTT	CASSRDRGLNQPQHF